A single sample gave rise to the 10 T cell receptor beta chains below, sequenced in a study of technical replicates of blood from a handful of donors. The data were produced by immunoSEQ multiplex PCR, yet TCRdb's version contains in-frame clones alone and is incomplete. The table records 95,000 to 100,000 clones, nearly 96% of them present only once. The sequencing input was T cells isolated from PBMCs. Receptors were obtained from a human donor in good health.

V gene TRBV7-2 combines with J gene TRBJ1-2; unclear D gene. The CDR3 runs 13 residues. V was trimmed by 4 bases and J by 10 bases, leaving 16 bases between them. From germline, CDR1 is SGHTA and CDR2 FQGNSA. The CDR3, as DNA: TGTGCCAGCAGCTCCTATCGGTCCCTCGACTACACCTTC. Protein: CASSSYRSLDYTF.

The chain carries TRBV11-1 and TRBJ2-7; no reliable D call. The CDR3 has 12 amino acids. Trimming left V 3 bases short and J 2 bases short, with 5 bases between. From germline, CDR1 is SGHAT and CDR2 FQDESV (reference sequence). The CDR3 region is CASSLSPYEQYF. Written as DNA, the CDR3 is TGTGCCAGCAGCTTGTCTCCCTACGAGCAGTACTTC.

V gene TRBV6-1 combines with J gene TRBJ1-1; D might be TRBD1 (5 bases). Germline values: CDR1 MNHNS, CDR2 SASEGT. This CDR3 region has 13 residues. V dropped 5 bases and J dropped 1 base, with 8 bases sitting between them. The CDR3 DNA follows: TGTGCCAGCAGTCCCAGGGAGAACACTGAAGCTTTCTTT. This translates into CASSPRENTEAFF.

This chain links TRBV7-2 with TRBJ2-1; possibly TRBD2 for D (6 bases). With 3 bases removed from V and 5 bases from J, the gap between germline ends came to 23 bases. CDR1 and CDR2 (germline): SGHTA, FQGNSA. The CDR3 sequence is 18 residues long. CDR3 DNA: TGTGCCAGCAGCTTCCCCCAACACGGAGGGGAGGATAACAATGAGCAGTTCTTC. It yields the protein CASSFPQHGGEDNNEQFF.

For this clone: The conserved closing phenylalanine or tryptophan is absent in this CDR3, likely reflecting a read error. The limits of the CDR3 on the DNA are not certain, so only TCRdb's listed CDR3 is given. CDR3 loop: CASSTGLASFR. V gene TRBV5-8 combines with J gene TRBJ2-3; the table's D call TRBD2 went unverified against the DNA. CDR1 and CDR2 from the germline V gene are SGHTS and YDEGEE. The CDR3 length equals 11 residues, ends included.

A single count supports this clone. CDR3 amino acids: CASSFDRANTGELFF. CDR3 nucleotides: TGCGCCAGCAGCTTCGACAGAGCTAACACCGGGGAGCTGTTTTTT. The chain uses TRBV5-1 and TRBJ2-2; D perhaps matches TRBD1 (5 bases). Germline assignment: CDR1 SGHRS and CDR2 YFSETQ. There are 15 residues in the CDR3. The V and J ends lost 2 bases and 2 bases respectively, with 10 bases between them.

This chain connects TRBV30 to TRBJ1-2, with TRBD1 matching over 7 bases. CDR1 and CDR2 (germline): GTSNPN, SVGIG (reference sequence). Trimming cost V 2 bases and J 4 bases; bases outside gene matches: 4. The CDR3 runs 13 residues. For the CDR3, the DNA is TGTGCCTGGAGTCAGGGGGTAGGCTATGGCTACACCTTC. It yields the protein CAWSQGVGYGYTF.

The chain recombines TRBV2 with TRBJ1-5, with D hard to call. The V end was cut by 6 bases, the J end by 0 bases, with 9 bases between. The CDR3 sequence is 14 residues long. Germline loops: CDR1 SNHLY, CDR2 FYNNEI. CDR3 loop: CASRLQVSNQPQHF. The CDR3 bases are TGTGCCAGCAGGCTGCAGGTTAGCAATCAGCCCCAGCATTTT.

The genes are TRBV5-6 and TRBJ2-4, with TRBD2 matching 8 bases. Germline V gene sequence: CDR1 SGHDT, CDR2 YYEEEE. The CDR3 consists of 17 residues. After removal of 4 bases from V and 8 bases from J, the junction contained 17 bases not matched to a gene. DNA of the CDR3: TGTGCCAGCAGCCCGTCACTCGGGGGGGGCCTTTCCCACATTCAGTACTTC. This translates into CASSPSLGGGLSHIQYF.

The chain is built from TRBV10-3 and TRBJ1-3; D remains unclear. Between the trimmed V and J ends, which lost 2 bases and 7 bases, there was a span of 9 bases. Germline CDR1 is ENHRY and CDR2 is SYGVKD. The CDR3 has 13 amino acids. This CDR3 reads CAISEEGWNTIYF. Written as DNA, the CDR3 is TGTGCCATCAGTGAGGAGGGTTGGAACACCATATATTTT.